This entry describes one T cell receptor beta chain. The target antigen is unknown. The CDR3 has 9 residues. The germline V gene encodes CDR1 DFQATT and CDR2 SNEGSKA (reference sequence). The V gene lost 4 bases and the J gene lost 5 bases, with 2 bases spanning the gap. These data originate in a study of siplizumab effects on memory and regulatory T cells. Study conclusions and caveats: The Treg-derived share of mappable alloreactive CD4+ clones averaged approximately 71% with siplizumab and 26.9% in controls.

The mixed lymphocyte reaction cells underwent coculture at 37°C for around six days. Method: immunoSEQ multiplex PCR; TCRdb's copy keeps in-frame clones and lacks some. Among 6,500 to 7,500 clones listed, approximately 40% were seen once. The sequence was obtained from a human donor in good health; the cells came from an allogeneic mixed lymphocyte reaction. Sequenced input: CFSE-low (dividing) CD8+ T cells sorted from an allogeneic mixed lymphocyte reaction. This rearrangement joins TRBV20-1 to TRBJ1-2; no reliable D call. This CDR3 is CSATYGYTF. In DNA, the CDR3 is TGCAGTGCTACATATGGCTACACCTTC.